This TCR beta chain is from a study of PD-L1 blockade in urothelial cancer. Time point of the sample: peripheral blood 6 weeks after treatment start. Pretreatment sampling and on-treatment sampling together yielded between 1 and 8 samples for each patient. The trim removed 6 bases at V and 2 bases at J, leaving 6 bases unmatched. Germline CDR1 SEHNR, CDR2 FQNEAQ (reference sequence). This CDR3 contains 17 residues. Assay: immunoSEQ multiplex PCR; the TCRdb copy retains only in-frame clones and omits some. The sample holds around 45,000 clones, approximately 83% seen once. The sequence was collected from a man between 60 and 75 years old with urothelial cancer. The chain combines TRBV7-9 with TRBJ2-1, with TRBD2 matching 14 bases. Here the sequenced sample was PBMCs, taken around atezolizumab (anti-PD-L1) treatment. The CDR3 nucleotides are TGTGCCAGCAGACAAGGACTAGCGGGGGGTACCTACAATGAGCAGTTCTTC. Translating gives CASRQGLAGGTYNEQFF.